The 22 T cell receptor beta chains reported below all come from one sample, sequenced in a study of CD8 T cells in ankylosing spondylitis. TCRdb re-called the 5' RACE reads through MiXCR, storing one row per CDR3 protein. The sample contains some 250,000 distinct CDR3 sequences, around 9.2% of which appear only once. Sequencing was carried out using blood, either unsorted or a sorted T cell fraction (not recorded which). The origin of the receptors is a male donor with ankylosing spondylitis or in good health (not recorded which).

The chain links TRBV3-1 to TRBJ1-2; D uncertain. In germline, CDR1 is LGHDT, CDR2 YNNKEL (reference sequence). Deletions cut 0 bases from V and 7 bases from J, with 6 bases between. The CDR3 is 12 residues long. CDR3 sequence: CASSQETRGYTF. The CDR3 nucleotides are TGTGCCAGCAGCCAAGAGACGCGTGGCTACACCTTC.

This clonotype was recorded many times. The gene calls are TRBV6-5 and TRBJ2-1, with 8 bases fitting TRBD1. This CDR3 is built from 14 residues. Germline V gives CDR1 MNHEY, CDR2 SVGAGI. The J segment lost 9 bases and the V segment lost 0 bases, leaving 4 bases of the junction unmatched. CDR3 residues: CASSYSWTGTEQFF. As DNA, the CDR3 is TGTGCCAGCAGTTACTCGTGGACAGGGACTGAGCAGTTCTTC.

This clonotype was picked up many times. CDR3 nucleotides: TGCGCCAGCAGCTTGGATTTCCTAGCCAAAAACATTCAGTACTTC. Translation: CASSLDFLAKNIQYF. The chain couples TRBV5-1 to TRBJ2-4; D ambiguous. Germline V gene sequence: CDR1 SGHRS, CDR2 YFSETQ. CDR3 length: 15 residues. Trimming pared 0 bases from V and 0 bases from J, leaving 7 bases between.

This clonotype occurred a few times. The V gene is TRBV7-6, the J gene TRBJ1-1; 10 positions agree with TRBD1. V shed 4 bases, J shed 4 bases, and the junction held 3 bases outside the gene matches. Germline CDR1 reads SGHVS; CDR2 reads FNYEAQ. The CDR3 is made up of 14 amino acids. In DNA form, the CDR3 reads TGTGCCAGCAGCTCGACAGGGGGCGGCACTGAAGCTTTCTTT. It specifies CASSSTGGGTEAFF.

This clonotype came up many times. The chain has TRBV7-8 and TRBJ1-1; 7 positions agree with TRBD1. The CDR3 is 16 residues long. Germline trimming cut 5 bases from V and 1 base from J; bases unmatched to any gene: 10. Germline V lookup: CDR1 SGHVS, CDR2 FQNEAQ. The CDR3 DNA follows: TGTGCCAGCAGCAACTACAGGGGCCATGGGAACACTGAAGCTTTCTTT. The encoded protein is CASSNYRGHGNTEAFF. The complete variable domain, with remaining parts taken from reference TRBV7-8 and TRBJ1-1, reads GAGVSQSPRYKVAKRGQDVALRCDPISGHVSLFWYQQALGQGPEFLTYFQNEAQLDKSGLPSDRFFAERPEGSVSTLKIQRTQQEDSAVYLCASSNYRGHGNTEAFFGQGTRLTVV.

This clonotype was observed many times. This chain uses TRBV6-2 or TRBV6-3 with TRBJ2-1; D perhaps matches TRBD2 (5 bases). CDR3 size: 15 residues. V lost 6 bases to trimming and J lost 0 bases, with 12 bases between them. Germline lookup yields CDR1 MNHEY and CDR2 SVGEGT. CDR3 sequence: CASRRVDYSYNEQFF. CDR3 DNA sequence: TGTGCCAGCAGGAGGGTAGACTACTCCTACAATGAGCAGTTCTTC.

This clonotype was seen only a few times. The chain joins TRBV20-1 to TRBJ1-1, with D possibly being TRBD1 (5 bases). Germline V gene data show CDR1 as DFQATT and CDR2 as SNEGSKA (reference sequence). The CDR3 covers 13 residues. V lost 7 bases, J lost 3 bases, and 15 bases lay in between. The CDR3 spells CSGTGTEDTEAFF. The CDR3, as DNA: TGCAGTGGGACCGGGACCGAGGACACTGAAGCTTTCTTT.

The table lists this clonotype with many counts. The rearrangement uses TRBV6-5 and TRBJ1-6, with 7 bases fitting TRBD1. The CDR3 consists of 15 residues. The germline gives CDR1 MNHEY, CDR2 SVGAGI. The V segment lost 3 bases and the J segment 7 bases; nucleotides outside the gene matches: 6. CDR3 protein: CASSYVGTANSPLHF. CDR3 bases: TGTGCCAGCAGTTATGTGGGGACAGCAAATTCACCCCTCCACTTT.

This clonotype was seen ten or more times. This chain connects TRBV7-2 to TRBJ1-5; a possible D gene is TRBD1 (5 bases). CDR3 length: 15 amino acids. V was shortened by 6 bases and J by 0 bases, with 12 bases between the two germline ends. Germline V gene lookup returns CDR1 SGHTA and CDR2 FQGNSA. The CDR3 loop reads CASSSWGDSNQPQHF. CDR3 DNA sequence: TGTGCCAGCAGTTCCTGGGGGGATAGCAATCAGCCCCAGCATTTT.

The genes are TRBV7-3 and TRBJ2-1; tentative D call: TRBD2 (7 bases). From germline, CDR1 is SGHTA and CDR2 FQGTGA. The V end lost 5 bases, the J end lost 8 bases, and 25 bases lay between the germline ends. The CDR3 length is 17 residues. DNA for the CDR3: TGTGCCAGCAGCAACCTTGGGGGGGCGGGAGTAACTTATGAGCAGTTCTTC. Its translation is CASSNLGGAGVTYEQFF.

The CDR3 sequence: CASSRNSGSSNQPQHF. DNA for the CDR3: TGTGCCAGCAGCAGGAATTCCGGGAGTAGCAATCAGCCCCAGCATTTT. The rearrangement links TRBV6-1 to TRBJ1-5; no clear D gene. The V and J ends lost 6 bases and 0 bases respectively, with 15 bases between them. The CDR3 spans 16 residues. Germline CDR1 and CDR2: MNHNS and SASEGT.

In this sample, this clonotype turned up many times. Germline is not matched at one junction end, which may reflect a read error. The chain links TRBV5-1 to TRBJ2-7; D is perhaps TRBD2 (5 bases). CDR3 length: 13 residues. Germline CDR1 and CDR2: SGHRS and YFSETQ. CDR3 DNA: TGTGCTAGCAGCTTAGGAGGTACCTACGAGCAGTACTTC. Its translation: CASSLGGTYEQYF.

The sample holds many counts of this clonotype. The chain has TRBV20-1 and TRBJ1-1; 8 positions agree with TRBD1. The V gene end was trimmed by 3 bases and the J gene end by 4 bases; junction bases not matched to a gene: 10. In germline, CDR1 is DFQATT, CDR2 SNEGSKA (reference sequence). CDR3 length equals 15 residues. The CDR3 coding sequence is TGCAGTGCTAGGTCATCAGGGGGCGGCGGCACTGAAGCTTTCTTT. The encoded protein is CSARSSGGGGTEAFF.

This clonotype was counted at least ten times. V usage is TRBV7-9 and J usage is TRBJ1-4; TRBD1 might be the D (6 bases). The CDR3 sequence is 13 residues long. Looked up from germline, CDR1 is SEHNR and CDR2 is FQNEAQ (reference sequence). Trimming left V 2 bases short and J 8 bases short, with 9 bases between. CDR3 protein: CASSLPGAEKLFF. The CDR3 coding sequence is TGTGCCAGCAGCTTACCGGGGGCGGAAAAACTGTTTTTT.

Many counts were recorded for this clonotype. The chain recombines TRBV29-1 with TRBJ2-7, with D possibly called TRBD1 or TRBD2 (5 bases each). Germline V lookup: CDR1 SQVTM, CDR2 ANQGSEA. Trimming took 3 bases from V and 6 from J, leaving 12 bases between them. The CDR3 sequence is 12 residues long. The CDR3 is CSVDTGLGEQYF. CDR3 coding DNA: TGCAGCGTTGATACGGGGCTCGGCGAGCAGTACTTC.

This clonotype was picked up many times. The chain links TRBV7-2 to TRBJ2-7; the D gene is possibly TRBD1 (5 bases). Per germline, CDR1 SGHTA and CDR2 FQGNSA. The CDR3 has 16 amino acids. Between the trimmed V and J ends, which lost 1 base and 2 bases, there was a span of 15 bases. DNA of the CDR3: TGTGCCAGCAGCTTAGGATTCGTAACAGGACCCTACGAGCAGTACTTC. Translated, it gives CASSLGFVTGPYEQYF.

Many counts were recorded for this clonotype. V and J are TRBV20-1 and TRBJ1-2; 7 nucleotides align to TRBD1. CDR3 length: 13 residues. The J segment lost 5 bases and the V segment lost 3 bases, leaving 6 bases of the junction unmatched. Germline V gene lookup returns CDR1 DFQATT and CDR2 SNEGSKA (reference sequence). CDR3: CSASDREWYGYTF. CDR3 sequence (DNA): TGCAGTGCTAGTGACAGGGAATGGTATGGCTACACCTTC.

This clonotype showed up many times. The V call is TRBV20-1, the J call TRBJ2-4, with 7 nucleotides matching TRBD2. The germline CDR1 and CDR2 sequences are DFQATT and SNEGSKA (reference sequence). The CDR3 runs 14 residues. V lost 2 bases and J lost 6; bases outside the gene matches: 7. The CDR3 spells CSARLAASRNIQYF. In nucleotides, the CDR3 is TGCAGTGCTAGACTAGCGGCTTCCCGAAACATTCAGTACTTC.

This clonotype was found many times. The chain uses TRBV9 and TRBJ1-5; D not resolved. The CDR3 is made up of 14 amino acids. In germline, CDR1 is SGDLS, CDR2 YYNGEE. V was clipped by 4 bases and J by 2 bases, with 10 bases between them. CDR3 amino acids: CASSPGRGNQPQHF. The CDR3 DNA reads as TGTGCCAGCAGCCCCGGGCGGGGCAATCAGCCCCAGCATTTT.

This clonotype was counted ten times or more. The J gene is TRBJ2-7, the V gene TRBV20-1, with 7 bases that match TRBD1. J gave up 3 bases and V 6 bases, and 8 bases lay outside the gene matches. The CDR3 spans 13 residues. Germline CDR1 and CDR2: DFQATT and SNEGSKA (reference sequence). The CDR3 protein is CSAKGQRNYEQYF. CDR3 coding DNA: TGCAGTGCAAAGGGACAGCGAAACTACGAGCAGTACTTC.

This clonotype was detected many times. The chain employs TRBV6-1 and TRBJ1-3; a possible D gene is TRBD1 (6 bases). Germline V gene lookup returns CDR1 MNHNS and CDR2 SASEGT. The V end lost 5 bases, the J end lost 0 bases, and 14 bases lay between the germline ends. There are 16 residues in the CDR3. Here the CDR3 reads CASSPRRGFSGNTIYF. The CDR3 coding sequence is TGTGCCAGCAGTCCTCGCAGGGGTTTCTCTGGAAACACCATATATTTT.

In this sample, this clonotype turned up many times. The chain joins TRBV5-1 to TRBJ1-2; D may be TRBD1 (5 bases). V shed 0 bases and J shed 4 bases, with 13 bases lying between them. The CDR3 covers 15 residues. In germline, CDR1 is SGHRS, CDR2 YFSETQ. The CDR3 here is CASSLGRDGFYGYTF. CDR3 coding DNA: TGCGCCAGCAGCTTGGGCAGGGACGGATTCTATGGCTACACCTTC.